The 9 T cell receptor beta chains in this list originate from one sample, sequenced in a study of cytomegalovirus exposure and HLA in healthy donors. This PCR relied on a set of 60 Vbeta primers and 13 Jbeta primers. Method: immunoSEQ multiplex PCR; TCRdb's copy keeps in-frame clones and lacks some. The profile shows roughly 180,000 clones, roughly 77% of them singletons. Sequenced input: PBMCs. The receptor set was obtained from a woman aged 40 to 50 in good health and CMV-seropositive.

The chain recombines TRBV2 with TRBJ2-7, with D uncertain. V was trimmed by 8 bases and J by 3 bases, leaving 8 bases between them. Germline CDR1 is SNHLY and CDR2 is FYNNEI. This CDR3 spans 11 amino acids. The CDR3 bases are TGTGCCAGCCTTCAGAACTACGAGCAGTACTTC. It encodes CASLQNYEQYF.

The chain carries TRBV29-1 and TRBJ1-1, with 11 bases matching TRBD1. J was trimmed by 4 bases and V by 4 bases; bases with no gene match: 2. Germline CDR1 SQVTM, CDR2 ANQGSEA. The CDR3 runs to 13 residues. The CDR3: CSVGDRGGTEAFF. In DNA form, the CDR3 reads TGCAGCGTTGGGGACAGGGGGGGCACTGAAGCTTTCTTT.

This clone was counted a few times. The chain recombines TRBV18 with TRBJ1-3; D is perhaps TRBD1 (5 bases). V dropped 5 bases and J dropped 2 bases, with 7 bases sitting between them. The germline CDR1 and CDR2 sequences are KGHSH and LQKENI. The CDR3 spans 13 residues. Here the CDR3 reads CASSSGTGNTIYF. CDR3 DNA sequence: TGTGCCAGCTCATCAGGGACTGGAAACACCATATATTTT.

V and J are TRBV30 and TRBJ2-7; D is undetermined. V lost 1 base to trimming and J lost 4 bases, with 8 bases between them. The CDR3 length is 12 residues. Germline-derived CDR1 and CDR2 are GTSNPN and SVGIG (reference sequence). The CDR3 protein is CAWSESRYEQYF. The CDR3 DNA follows: TGTGCCTGGAGTGAGAGCCGGTACGAGCAGTACTTC. Using reference TRBV30 and TRBJ2-7 for the parts outside the CDR3, the full variable domain is SQTIHQWPATLVQPVGSPLSLECTVEGTSNPNLYWYRQAAGRGLQLLFYSVGIGQISSEVPQNLSASRPQDRQFILSSKKLLLSDSGFYLCAWSESRYEQYFGPGTRLTVT.

The chain has TRBV2 and TRBJ2-7; 11 bases align to TRBD2. CDR1 is SNHLY and CDR2 is FYNNEI in the germline V gene. This CDR3 spans 14 amino acids. Unmatched junction bases numbered 8, after V lost 9 bases and J lost 4 bases. The CDR3 loop reads CASQPGLAVYEQYF. The CDR3 DNA reads TGTGCCAGTCAGCCGGGACTAGCGGTTTACGAGCAGTACTTC.

The CDR3: CASSLLRGPGGTQYF. The CDR3 DNA follows: TGTGCCAGCAGTCTCCTCAGGGGCCCAGGGGGGACCCAGTACTTC. The rearrangement uses TRBV28 and TRBJ2-5; 7 positions match TRBD1. This CDR3 is 15 amino acids long. Germline CDR1 and CDR2: MDHEN and SYDVKM. The V gene end was trimmed by 5 bases and the J gene end by 7 bases; junction bases not matched to a gene: 13.

This chain joins TRBV27 and TRBJ2-7; possibly TRBD2 for D (6 bases). Germline CDR1 and CDR2: MNHEY and SMNVEV (reference sequence). V was pared by 7 bases and J by 4 bases, with 17 bases between. CDR3 length equals 14 residues. The CDR3 loop is CASMEGVGSYEQYF. Written as DNA, the CDR3 is TGTGCCAGCATGGAGGGAGTGGGTTCTTACGAGCAGTACTTC.

The CDR3: CASSQVGFRTDYNEQFF. CDR3 in DNA: TGCGCCAGCAGCCAAGTGGGCTTTAGGACAGACTACAATGAGCAGTTCTTC. The chain joins TRBV4-1 to TRBJ2-1, with D maybe TRBD1 (6 bases). The CDR3 length is 17 residues. Germline V gene lookup returns CDR1 MGHRA and CDR2 YSYEKL. Trimming stripped 1 base from V and 3 bases from J, with 16 bases between.

V gene TRBV2 combines with J gene TRBJ1-1; tentative D call: TRBD1 (6 bases). The CDR3 consists of 17 residues. Per germline, CDR1 SNHLY and CDR2 FYNNEI. The V gene lost 0 bases and the J gene lost 4 bases, with 18 bases spanning the gap. This CDR3 is CASSEAADSSELTEAFF. The CDR3 DNA follows: TGTGCCAGCAGTGAAGCCGCGGACAGTAGCGAACTCACTGAAGCTTTCTTT.